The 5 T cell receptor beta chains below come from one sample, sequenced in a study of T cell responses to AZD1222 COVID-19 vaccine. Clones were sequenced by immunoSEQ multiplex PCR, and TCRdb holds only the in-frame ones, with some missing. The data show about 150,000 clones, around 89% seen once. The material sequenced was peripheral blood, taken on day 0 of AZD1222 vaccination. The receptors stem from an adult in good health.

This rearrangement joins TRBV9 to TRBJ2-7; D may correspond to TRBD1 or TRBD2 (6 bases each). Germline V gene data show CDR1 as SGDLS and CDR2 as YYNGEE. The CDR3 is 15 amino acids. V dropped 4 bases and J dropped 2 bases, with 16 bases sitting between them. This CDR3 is CASSLRDTAPYEQYF. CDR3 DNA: TGTGCCAGCAGCTTGCGGGACACCGCGCCCTACGAGCAGTACTTC.

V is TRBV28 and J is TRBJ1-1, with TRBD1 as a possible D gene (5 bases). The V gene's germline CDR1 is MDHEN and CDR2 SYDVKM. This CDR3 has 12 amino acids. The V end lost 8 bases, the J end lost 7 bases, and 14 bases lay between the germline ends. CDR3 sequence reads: CASFPGPGEAFF. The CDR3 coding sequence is TGTGCCAGCTTCCCAGGGCCAGGTGAAGCTTTCTTT.

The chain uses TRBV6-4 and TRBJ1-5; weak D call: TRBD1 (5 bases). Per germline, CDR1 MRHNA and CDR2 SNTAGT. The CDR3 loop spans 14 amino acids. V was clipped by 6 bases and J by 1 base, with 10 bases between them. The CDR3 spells CASRGPHSNQPQHF. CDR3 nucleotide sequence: TGTGCCAGCAGGGGGCCTCACAGCAATCAGCCCCAGCATTTT.

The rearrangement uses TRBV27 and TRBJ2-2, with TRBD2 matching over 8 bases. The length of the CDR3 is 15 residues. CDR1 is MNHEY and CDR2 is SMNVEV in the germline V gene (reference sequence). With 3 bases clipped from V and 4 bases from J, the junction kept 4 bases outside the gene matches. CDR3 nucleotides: TGTGCCAGCAGTTTGGACCTAGCGGGCACCGGGGAGCTGTTTTTT. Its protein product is CASSLDLAGTGELFF.

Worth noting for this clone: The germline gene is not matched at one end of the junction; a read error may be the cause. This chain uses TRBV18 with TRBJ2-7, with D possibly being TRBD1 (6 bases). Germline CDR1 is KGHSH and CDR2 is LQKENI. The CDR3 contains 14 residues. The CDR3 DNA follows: TGTGCCAGCTCAACACCGCTACAGGGATGGGAGCAGTACTTC. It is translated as CASSTPLQGWEQYF.